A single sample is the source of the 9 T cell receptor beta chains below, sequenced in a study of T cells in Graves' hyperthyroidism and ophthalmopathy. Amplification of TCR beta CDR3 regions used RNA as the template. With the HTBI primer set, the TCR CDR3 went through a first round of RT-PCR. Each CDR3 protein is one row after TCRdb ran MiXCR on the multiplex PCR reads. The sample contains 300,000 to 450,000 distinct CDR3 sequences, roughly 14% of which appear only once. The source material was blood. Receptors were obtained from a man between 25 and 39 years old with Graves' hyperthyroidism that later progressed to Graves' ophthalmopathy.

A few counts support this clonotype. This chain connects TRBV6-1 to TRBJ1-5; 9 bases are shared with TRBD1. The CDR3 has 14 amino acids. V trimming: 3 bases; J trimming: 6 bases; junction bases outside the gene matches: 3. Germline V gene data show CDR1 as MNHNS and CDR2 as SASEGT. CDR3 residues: CASSDGTGSQPQHF. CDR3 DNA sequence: TGTGCCAGCAGTGACGGGACAGGGAGTCAGCCCCAGCATTTT.

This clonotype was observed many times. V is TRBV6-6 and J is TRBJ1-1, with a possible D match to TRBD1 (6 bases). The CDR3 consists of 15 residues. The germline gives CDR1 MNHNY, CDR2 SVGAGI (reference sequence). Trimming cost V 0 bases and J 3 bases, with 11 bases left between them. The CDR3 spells CASSYSGAVDTEAFF. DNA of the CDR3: TGTGCCAGCAGTTACTCGGGGGCCGTAGACACTGAAGCTTTCTTT.

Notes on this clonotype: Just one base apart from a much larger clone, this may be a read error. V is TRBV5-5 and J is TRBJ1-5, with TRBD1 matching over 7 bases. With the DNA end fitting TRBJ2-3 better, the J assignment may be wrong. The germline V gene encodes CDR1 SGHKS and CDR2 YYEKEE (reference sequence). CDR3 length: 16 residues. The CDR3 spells CASSDRQGLNNQPQYF. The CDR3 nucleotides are TGTGCCAGCAGCGATCGACAGGGTTTGAACAATCAGCCCCAGTATTTT.

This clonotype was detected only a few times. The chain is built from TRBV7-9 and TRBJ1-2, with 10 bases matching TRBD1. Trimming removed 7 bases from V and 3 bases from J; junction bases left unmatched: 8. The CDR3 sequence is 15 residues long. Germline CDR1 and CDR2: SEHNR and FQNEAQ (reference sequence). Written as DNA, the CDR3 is TGTGCCAGCACCCAAGGTGGACAGGGGGACTATGGCTACACCTTC. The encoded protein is CASTQGGQGDYGYTF.

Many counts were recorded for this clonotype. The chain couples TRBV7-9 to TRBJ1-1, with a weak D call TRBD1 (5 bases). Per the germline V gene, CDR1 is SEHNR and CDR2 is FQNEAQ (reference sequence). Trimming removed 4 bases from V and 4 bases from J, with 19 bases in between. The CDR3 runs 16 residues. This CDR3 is CASSSGTAGRGTEAFF. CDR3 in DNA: TGTGCCAGCAGCTCCGGGACCGCGGGGAGAGGCACTGAAGCTTTCTTT.

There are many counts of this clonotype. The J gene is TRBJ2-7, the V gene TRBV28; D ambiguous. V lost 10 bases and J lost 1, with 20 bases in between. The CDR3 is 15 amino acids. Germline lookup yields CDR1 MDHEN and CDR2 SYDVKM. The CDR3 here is CATEDLAYTSYEQYF. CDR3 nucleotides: TGTGCCACCGAAGATTTGGCTTACACTTCCTACGAGCAGTACTTC.

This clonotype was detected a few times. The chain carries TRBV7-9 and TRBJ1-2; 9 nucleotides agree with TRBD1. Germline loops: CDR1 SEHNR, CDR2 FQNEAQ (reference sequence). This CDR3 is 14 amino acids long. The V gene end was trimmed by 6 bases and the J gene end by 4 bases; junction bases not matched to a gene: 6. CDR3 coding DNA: TGTGCCAGCAGATGGGACAGGGACCCCTATGGCTACACCTTC. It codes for CASRWDRDPYGYTF. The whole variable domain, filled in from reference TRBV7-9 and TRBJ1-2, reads DTGVSQNPRHKITKRGQNVTFRCDPISEHNRLYWYRQTLGQGPEFLTYFQNEAQLEKSRLLSDRFSAERPKGSFSTLEIQRTEQGDSAMYLCASRWDRDPYGYTFGSGTRLTVV.

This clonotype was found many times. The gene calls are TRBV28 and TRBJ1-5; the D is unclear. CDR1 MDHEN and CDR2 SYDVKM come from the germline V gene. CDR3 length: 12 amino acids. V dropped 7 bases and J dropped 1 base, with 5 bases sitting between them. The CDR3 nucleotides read TGTGCCAGCAACTTAAGCAATCAGCCCCAGCATTTT. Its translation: CASNLSNQPQHF.

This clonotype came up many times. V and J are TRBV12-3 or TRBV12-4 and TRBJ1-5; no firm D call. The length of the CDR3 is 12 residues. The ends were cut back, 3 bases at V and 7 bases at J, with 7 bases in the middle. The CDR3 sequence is CASSLEAQPQHF. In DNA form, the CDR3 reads TGTGCCAGCAGTTTGGAGGCCCAGCCCCAGCATTTT.